Given below is one T cell receptor (beta chain) in context. Study processing details: Counts of nucleated cells, estimated from reference gene primer amplification, were obtained. TCRdb's table, derived via immunoSEQ multiplex PCR, lists solely in-frame clones and lacks some. V and J calls and clone size are given by that table; D and trimming were obtained from the DNA. Counted here are about 74,000 clones, around 90% occurring once; the ten biggest clones make up 1.9%. This sample stems from a study of blood T cell repertoires in COVID-19. The source of this sequence is an elderly woman with active or convalescent COVID-19. Sequenced: peripheral blood.

The DNA for the CDR3 is TGTGCCAGTAGCAGACAGGGCGGGAACACTGAAGCTTTCTTT. Translated, it gives CASSRQGGNTEAFF. The gene calls are TRBV19 and TRBJ1-1, with 7 bases identical to TRBD1. Germline V gene sequence: CDR1 LNHDA, CDR2 SQIVND (reference sequence). After removal of 6 bases from V and 1 base from J, the junction contained 5 bases not matched to a gene. This CDR3 spans 14 amino acids.